The 14 T cell receptor beta chains below all came from one sample that was sequenced in a study of cytotoxic CD8 clonotypes in ibrutinib-treated CLL. Measured with immunoSEQ multiplex PCR; TCRdb has only the in-frame clones, and not every one. This sample has 150,000 or so clones, with approximately 80% found just once. Sequencing was performed on PBMCs, taken after 36 months of ibrutinib treatment. Receptors originate from a human donor with chronic lymphocytic leukemia.

This clone was counted between two and nine times. The chain is built from TRBV10-3 and TRBJ2-7; a possible D gene is TRBD1 (5 bases). There are 13 residues in the CDR3. V lost 10 bases and J lost 3, with 16 bases in between. From germline, CDR1 is ENHRY and CDR2 SYGVKD. The CDR3 here is CATTRVLGYEQYF. CDR3 DNA: TGTGCCACCACCAGGGTTTTAGGCTACGAGCAGTACTTC.

The J gene is TRBJ2-1, the V gene TRBV4-1; 9 bases align to TRBD1. The germline gives CDR1 MGHRA, CDR2 YSYEKL. The V gene end was trimmed by 3 bases and the J gene end by 6 bases; junction bases not matched to a gene: 6. The CDR3 is 15 residues long. The CDR3 DNA reads as TGCGCCAGCAGCCACACAGGGGGCGGAGGCAATGAGCAGTTCTTC. Protein: CASSHTGGGGNEQFF.

The rearrangement uses TRBV12-2 and TRBJ1-3. TRBV12-2 constitutes a pseudogene. CDR3 length: 14 residues. The CDR3 loop is CASRLEVTGNTIYF. In DNA form, the CDR3 reads TGTGCAAGTCGCTTAGAGGTAACTGGAAACACCATATATTTT.

This chain links TRBV2 with TRBJ1-6; TRBD1 is a possible D gene (6 bases). The CDR3 runs 15 residues. Trimming took 4 bases from V and 7 from J, leaving 14 bases between them. The germline V gene has CDR1 SNHLY and CDR2 FYNNEI. The CDR3 nucleotides are TGTGCCAGCAGTGGGGGAGGGGGGGTCAATTCACCCCTCCACTTT. Protein sequence: CASSGGGGVNSPLHF.

The chain links TRBV4-1 to TRBJ1-2, with D unclear. Germline V gene sequence: CDR1 MGHRA, CDR2 YSYEKL. Between the trimmed V and J ends, which lost 1 base and 5 bases, there was a span of 5 bases. This CDR3 region has 12 residues. The CDR3 loop reads CASSQADYGYTF. Here the CDR3 DNA reads TGCGCCAGCAGCCAAGCCGATTATGGCTACACCTTC.

The V and J genes are TRBV19 and TRBJ2-7; D is ambiguous. Germline V CDR1 and CDR2: LNHDA, SQIVND (reference sequence). This CDR3 is built from 12 residues. V lost 5 bases and J 6 bases, leaving 11 bases between the germline ends. DNA for the CDR3: TGTGCCAGTAGTTTCACCTTGGGCGAGCAGTACTTC. Its protein product is CASSFTLGEQYF.

This clone was observed once. The chain joins TRBV10-3 to TRBJ2-7; D is uncertain. V lost 0 bases and J 2 bases, leaving 8 bases between the germline ends. Per the germline V gene, CDR1 is ENHRY and CDR2 is SYGVKD. The CDR3 spans 14 residues. Written as DNA, the CDR3 is TGTGCCATCAGTGAGTCAAATGGAGCCTACGAGCAGTACTTC. Amino acids: CAISESNGAYEQYF.

J is TRBJ2-1 and V is TRBV30, with D possibly matching TRBD2 (6 bases). Germline CDR1 GTSNPN, CDR2 SVGIG (reference sequence). The V and J ends lost 4 bases and 6 bases respectively, with 16 bases between them. This CDR3 contains 14 residues. The DNA of the CDR3 is TGTGCCTGGACAGCGGGCGGTCGGGGCAATGAGCAGTTCTTC. This translates into CAWTAGGRGNEQFF.

The chain has TRBV7-8 and TRBJ1-2; a possible D gene is TRBD1 (5 bases). Germline CDR1 and CDR2: SGHVS and FQNEAQ. The CDR3 covers 15 residues. V lost 1 base and J 6 bases, leaving 15 bases between the germline ends. The CDR3 here is CASSLGRGAGDGYTF. DNA of the CDR3: TGTGCCAGCAGCTTAGGCAGAGGGGCCGGAGATGGCTACACCTTC.

The chain joins TRBV7-9 to TRBJ2-7; TRBD2 agrees at 11 bases. Germline V CDR1 and CDR2: SEHNR, FQNEAQ (reference sequence). V lost 3 bases, J lost 6 bases, and 4 bases stayed unmatched. The CDR3 loop spans 14 amino acids. The CDR3 here is CASSFSGRAGEQYF. DNA of the CDR3: TGTGCCAGCAGCTTTAGCGGGAGGGCCGGCGAGCAGTACTTC.

V is TRBV10-3 and J is TRBJ1-4, with D uncertain. V gave up 11 bases and J gave up 8 bases, with 18 bases separating them. Germline assignment: CDR1 ENHRY and CDR2 SYGVKD. The CDR3 has 13 residues. For the CDR3, the DNA is TGTGCCGCCGACGACGGCCCGGGGGAAAAACTGTTTTTT. It yields the protein CAADDGPGEKLFF.

The chain joins TRBV4-1 to TRBJ2-5; D perhaps matches TRBD1 (5 bases). V lost 2 bases, J lost 5 bases, and 15 bases lay in between. This CDR3 region has 15 residues. CDR1 is MGHRA, CDR2 YSYEKL, per germline. The CDR3: CASSQSDRYAETQYF. In DNA, the CDR3 is TGCGCCAGCAGCCAATCCGACAGATACGCGGAGACCCAGTACTTC.

This chain joins TRBV19 and TRBJ2-7; possibly TRBD1 for D (6 bases). V gave up 6 bases and J gave up 3 bases, with 21 bases separating them. This CDR3 is built from 16 residues. CDR1 and CDR2 from the germline V gene are LNHDA and SQIVND (reference sequence). In DNA form, the CDR3 reads TGTGCCAGTAGCCCGGACTGGGACACACTCTTCTACGAGCAGTACTTC. Its protein is CASSPDWDTLFYEQYF.

V is TRBV19 and J is TRBJ1-5, with TRBD1 as a possible D gene (6 bases). V lost 3 bases to trimming and J lost 5 bases, with 8 bases between them. The germline V gene encodes CDR1 LNHDA and CDR2 SQIVND (reference sequence). The CDR3 contains 13 residues. The CDR3 sequence: CASSIGGHQPQHF. Written as DNA, the CDR3 is TGTGCCAGTAGTATCGGGGGCCATCAGCCCCAGCATTTT.